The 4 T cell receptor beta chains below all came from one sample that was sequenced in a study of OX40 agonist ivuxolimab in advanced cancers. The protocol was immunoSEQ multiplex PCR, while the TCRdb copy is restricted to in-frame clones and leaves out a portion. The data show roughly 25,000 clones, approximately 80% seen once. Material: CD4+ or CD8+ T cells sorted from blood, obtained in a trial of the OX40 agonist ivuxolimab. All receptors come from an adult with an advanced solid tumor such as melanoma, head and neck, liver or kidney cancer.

This chain's CDR3 is CASSRGQGAKNEQFF. The CDR3 DNA sequence: TGCGCCAGCAGCCGGGGACAGGGGGCAAAGAATGAGCAGTTCTTC. This rearrangement joins TRBV5-1 to TRBJ2-1; 12 bases line up with TRBD1. With V trimmed by 4 bases and J by 7 bases, 6 bases remained unmatched. The CDR3 runs 15 residues. The V gene's germline CDR1 is SGHRS and CDR2 YFSETQ.

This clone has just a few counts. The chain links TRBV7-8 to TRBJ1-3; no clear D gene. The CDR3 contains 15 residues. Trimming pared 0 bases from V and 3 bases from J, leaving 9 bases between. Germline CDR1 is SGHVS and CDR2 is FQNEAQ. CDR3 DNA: TGTGCCAGCAGCTTAGCACGGGGATTTGGAAACACCATATATTTT. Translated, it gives CASSLARGFGNTIYF.

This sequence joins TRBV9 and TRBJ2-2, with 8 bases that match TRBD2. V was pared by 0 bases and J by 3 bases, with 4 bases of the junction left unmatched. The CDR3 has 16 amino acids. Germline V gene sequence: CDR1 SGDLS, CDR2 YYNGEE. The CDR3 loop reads CASSVAAGAYTGELFF. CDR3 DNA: TGTGCCAGCAGCGTAGCAGCGGGGGCTTACACCGGGGAGCTGTTTTTT. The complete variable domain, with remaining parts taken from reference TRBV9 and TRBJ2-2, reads DSGVTQTPKHLITATGQRVTLRCSPRSGDLSVYWYQQSLDQGLQFLIQYYNGEERAKGNILERFSAQQFPDLHSELNLSSLELGDSALYFCASSVAAGAYTGELFFGEGSRLTVL.

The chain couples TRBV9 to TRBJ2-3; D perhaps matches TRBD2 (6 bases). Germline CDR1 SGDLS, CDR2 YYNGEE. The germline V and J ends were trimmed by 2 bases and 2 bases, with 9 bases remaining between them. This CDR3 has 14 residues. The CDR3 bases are TGTGCCAGCAGCGTGGGACTGCACACAGATACGCAGTATTTT. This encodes CASSVGLHTDTQYF.